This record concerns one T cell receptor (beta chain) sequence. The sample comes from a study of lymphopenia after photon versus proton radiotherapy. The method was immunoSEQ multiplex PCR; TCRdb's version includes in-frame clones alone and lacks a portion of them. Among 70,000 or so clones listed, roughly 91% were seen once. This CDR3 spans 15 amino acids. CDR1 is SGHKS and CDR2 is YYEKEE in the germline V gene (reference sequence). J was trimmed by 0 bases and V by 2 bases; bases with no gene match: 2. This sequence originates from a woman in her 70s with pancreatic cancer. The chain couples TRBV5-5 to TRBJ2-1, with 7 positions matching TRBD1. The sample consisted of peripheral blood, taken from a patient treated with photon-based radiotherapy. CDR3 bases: TGTGCCAGCAGCTTCGGGACAGCCTCCTACAATGAGCAGTTCTTC. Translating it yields CASSFGTASYNEQFF.